This is a list of T cell receptor beta chains from one sample in a study of CD8+CD57+ T cells in acquired aplastic anemia. A single record per CDR3 protein comes from TCRdb applying MiXCR to the reads. The sample lists around 430,000 distinct CDR3 sequences, around a third seen once, with 0.75% to 0.95% in the top ten. The sample comprised sorted CD4+, CD8+, or CD8+CD57+ T cells (not recorded which) from PBMCs. These receptors all stem from a human donor with aplastic anemia. Both conserved end residues are part of each CDR3.

j_call v_call cdr3_aa
TRBJ2-7 TRBV5-1 CASSSVGGWSDEQYF
TRBJ2-7 TRBV15 CATSRRGQYNEQYF
TRBJ2-3 TRBV7-3 CASSIQGRKVGDTDTQYF
TRBJ2-1 TRBV20-1 CSATTSSVYNEQFF
TRBJ2-5 TRBV7-2 CASSPMRMRETQYF
TRBJ2-5 TRBV30 CAHRGEGYETQYF
TRBJ1-1 TRBV20-1 CSASAPGGGTEAFF
TRBJ1-2 TRBV6-1 CASRSGEGYGYTF
TRBJ2-7 TRBV20-1 CSARGDTGTGGSHEQYF
TRBJ2-1 TRBV5-4 CASNPRQGGNEQFF
TRBJ2-5 TRBV7-3 CASSPSSGTGETQYF
TRBJ1-3 TRBV15 CATGQGSSGNTIYF
TRBJ1-3 TRBV11-1 CASSLFGRGALLENTIYF
TRBJ2-7 TRBV20-1 CSAREDREQYF
TRBJ1-5 TRBV4-1 CASSQDRSGISGRNQPQHF
TRBJ1-3 TRBV7-9 CASSLQNTIYF
TRBJ1-6 TRBV25-1 CANQWDNSPLHF
TRBJ1-2 TRBV4-3 CASSQGQRSGYTF
TRBJ2-1 TRBV28 CASRETSGSASYNEQFF
TRBJ1-1 TRBV20-1 CSARRDRVNTEAFF
TRBJ1-2 TRBV10-3 CAISPWGGVGYTF
TRBJ2-5 TRBV20-1 CSGTEGQGRAQYF
TRBJ2-7 TRBV30 CAWSGASYEQYF
TRBJ2-1 TRBV7-6 CASRWDGGPVTAYNEQFF
TRBJ2-3 TRBV27 CASRFGPVTDTQYF
TRBJ2-3 TRBV3-1 CASSRTSDTQYF
TRBJ2-7 TRBV19 CASSIGWGGSVEQYF
TRBJ1-4 TRBV6-4 CASSETRDTKLFF
TRBJ2-3 TRBV11-2 CASSLGAGVTDTQYF
TRBJ2-5 TRBV12-3/TRBV12-4 CASSLRPLETQYF
TRBJ1-2 TRBV4-3 CASSQDTSDRPYGYTF
TRBJ1-4 TRBV4-3 CASSQASVNNEKLFF
TRBJ2-1 TRBV25-1 CASSADSALSYNEQFF
TRBJ1-2 TRBV2 CASRGDGNYGYTF
TRBJ2-3 TRBV7-9 CASGLVGVADTQYF
TRBJ1-1 TRBV29-1 CSVVITGGVQAFF
TRBJ1-6 TRBV7-9 CASSRPPNSPLHF
TRBJ1-1 TRBV5-1 CASSSSLNTEAFF
TRBJ1-2 TRBV20-1 CSYSTGANYGYTF
TRBJ2-1 TRBV20-1 CSARGGTSGSYNEQFF
TRBJ2-1 TRBV5-1 CASSLLTSGANNEQFF
TRBJ1-1 TRBV29-1 CSVEKMGQGGGAFF
TRBJ1-1 TRBV7-9 CASSFLGVNTEAFF
TRBJ1-1 TRBV7-9 CTSSLGADTEAFF